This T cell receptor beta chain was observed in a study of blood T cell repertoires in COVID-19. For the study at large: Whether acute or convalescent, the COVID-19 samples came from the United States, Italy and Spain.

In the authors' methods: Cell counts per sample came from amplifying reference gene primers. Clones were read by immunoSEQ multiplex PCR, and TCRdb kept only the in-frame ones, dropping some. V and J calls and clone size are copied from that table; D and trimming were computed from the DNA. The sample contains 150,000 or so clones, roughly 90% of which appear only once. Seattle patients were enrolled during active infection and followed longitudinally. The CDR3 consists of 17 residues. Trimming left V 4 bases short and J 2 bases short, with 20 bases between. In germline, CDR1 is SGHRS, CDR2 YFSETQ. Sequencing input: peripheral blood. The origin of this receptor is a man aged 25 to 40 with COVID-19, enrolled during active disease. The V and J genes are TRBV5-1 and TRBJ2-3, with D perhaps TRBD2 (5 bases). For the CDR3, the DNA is TGCGCCAGCAGCCCCCCGAAACCTAGCTCTCCCACAGATACGCAGTATTTT. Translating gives CASSPPKPSSPTDTQYF.